The TCR beta chain under discussion was sequenced for a study of T cell responses to AZD1222 COVID-19 vaccine. Study conclusions and caveats: Targeting of unmutated variant regions was reportedly seen in nearly half of spike-specific TCRs. Most donors were white British, females outnumbered males, and clonal diversity was possibly underestimated.

Measured with immunoSEQ multiplex PCR; TCRdb has only the in-frame clones, and not every one. The table includes 150,000 to 200,000 clones, approximately 90% detected once. To note about this clone: Its antigen is not identified.

The CDR3 length is 12 residues. Germline assignment: CDR1 GTSNPN and CDR2 SVGIG (reference sequence). The V segment lost 5 bases and the J segment 3 bases; nucleotides outside the gene matches: 3. The chain has TRBV30 and TRBJ2-7; TRBD1 matches at 8 bases. Specimen: peripheral blood, collected 28 days after the second AZD1222 dose. The origin of this receptor is an adult who received the AZD1222 COVID-19 vaccine. The CDR3 DNA is TGTGCCTGGGCCAGGGGGCTCTACGAGCAGTACTTC. This encodes CAWARGLYEQYF.